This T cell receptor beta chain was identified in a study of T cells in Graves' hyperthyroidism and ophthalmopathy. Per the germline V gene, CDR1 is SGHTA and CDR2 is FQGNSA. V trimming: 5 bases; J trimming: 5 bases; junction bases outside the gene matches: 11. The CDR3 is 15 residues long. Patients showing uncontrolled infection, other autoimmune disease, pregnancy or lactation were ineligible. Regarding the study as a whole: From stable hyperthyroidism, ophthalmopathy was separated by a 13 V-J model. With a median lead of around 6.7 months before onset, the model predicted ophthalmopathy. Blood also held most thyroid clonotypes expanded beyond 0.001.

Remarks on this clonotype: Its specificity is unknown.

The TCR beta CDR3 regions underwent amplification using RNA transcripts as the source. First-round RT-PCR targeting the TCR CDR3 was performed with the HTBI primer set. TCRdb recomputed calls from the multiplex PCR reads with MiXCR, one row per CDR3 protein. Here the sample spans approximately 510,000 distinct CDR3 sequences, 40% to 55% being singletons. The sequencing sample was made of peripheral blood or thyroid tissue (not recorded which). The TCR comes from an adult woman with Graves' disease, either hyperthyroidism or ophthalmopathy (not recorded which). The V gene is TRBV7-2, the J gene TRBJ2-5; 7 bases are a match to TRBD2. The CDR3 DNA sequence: TGTGCCAGCAGCACCCGATGGACTAGTGGGGAGACCCAGTACTTC. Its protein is CASSTRWTSGETQYF.